This T cell receptor (beta chain) is from a study of blood T cell repertoires in COVID-19. In germline, CDR1 is ENHRY, CDR2 SYGVKD. V shed 10 bases and J shed 5 bases, with 18 bases lying between them. This CDR3 has 14 amino acids. Produced via immunoSEQ multiplex PCR; TCRdb's table is partial and in-frame only. The sample has around 110,000 clones; 70% to 85% are singletons. Sequencing input: peripheral blood. The chain carries TRBV10-3 and TRBJ2-1; a possible D gene is TRBD1 (6 bases). The receptor's source is a man between 65 and 79 years old with active or convalescent COVID-19. CDR3 bases: TGTGCCACAGGGGCCCGGGCAGGGGACAATGAGCAGTTCTTC. Its protein is CATGARAGDNEQFF.